This paragraph covers one T cell receptor beta chain sequence. The data were produced by immunoSEQ multiplex PCR, yet TCRdb's version contains in-frame clones alone and is incomplete. The data hold about 60,000 clones, with roughly 90% observed a single time. The V gene's germline CDR1 is SGHTA and CDR2 FQGNSA. V lost 5 bases to trimming and J lost 8 bases, with 28 bases between them. This CDR3 comprises 17 residues. The sample originates from a study of T cell changes during pregnancy in multiple sclerosis. The rearrangement uses TRBV7-2 and TRBJ2-7, with D possibly TRBD2 on 6 matching bases. The TCR originated in a female donor with multiple sclerosis, enrolled in a pregnancy study. The sample consisted of peripheral blood, taken in the first trimester of pregnancy. CDR3 residues: CASSPGALALSASKQYF. In DNA form, the CDR3 reads TGTGCCAGCAGCCCGGGTGCCCTAGCGTTATCCGCTAGTAAGCAGTACTTC. The entire variable domain, with the rest obtained from reference TRBV7-2 and TRBJ2-7, is as follows: GAGVSQSPSNKVTEKGKDVELRCDPISGHTALYWYRQSLGQGLEFLIYFQGNSAPDKSGLPSDRFSAERTGGSVSTLTIQRTQQEDSAVYLCASSPGALALSASKQYFGPGTRLTVT.